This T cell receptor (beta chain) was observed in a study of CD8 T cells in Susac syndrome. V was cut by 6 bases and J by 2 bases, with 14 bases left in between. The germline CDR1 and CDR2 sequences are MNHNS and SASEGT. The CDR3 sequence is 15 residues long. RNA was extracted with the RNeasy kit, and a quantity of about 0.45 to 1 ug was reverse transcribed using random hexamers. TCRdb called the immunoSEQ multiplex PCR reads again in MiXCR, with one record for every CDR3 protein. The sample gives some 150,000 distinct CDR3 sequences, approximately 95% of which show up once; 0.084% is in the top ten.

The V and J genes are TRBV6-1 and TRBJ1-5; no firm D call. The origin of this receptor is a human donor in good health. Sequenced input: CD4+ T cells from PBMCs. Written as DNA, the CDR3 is TGTGCCAGCAGATACAGACGTGGGGGCAATCAGCCCCAGCATTTT. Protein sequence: CASRYRRGGNQPQHF.